Following are 14 T cell receptor beta chains from one sample sequenced in a study of tumor and adjacent non-tumor tissue in lung cancer. No cell sorting was done before RNA was extracted from the tissue. This non-tumor lung sample came from over 3 cm beyond the tumor edge. The library came from three nested PCR rounds adapted from ARM-PCR protocols. TCRdb used MiXCR to reprocess the multiplex PCR reads, holding one entry per CDR3 protein. Of 110,000 or so distinct CDR3 sequences detected, 60% to 70% appear once; the ten largest clones hold about 20%. The sequencing sample was made of distant non-tumor lung tissue. All receptors derive from a man aged 55 to 70 with non-small cell lung cancer.

Points on this clonotype: One end of the junction does not line up with germline, which may come from a read error. This chain uses TRBV4-1 with TRBJ2-5; the D gene could be TRBD1 or TRBD2 (6 bases each). This CDR3 spans 16 amino acids. CDR1 MGHRA and CDR2 YSYEKL come from the germline V gene. CDR3 sequence reads: CASSQEAGTQRGTQYF. The CDR3 DNA reads TGCGCCAGCAGCCAAGAAGCCGGGACTCAAAGGGGGACCCAGTACTTT.

Worth noting for this clonotype: A read error is possible here, since a much larger clone lies one base away. The conserved final phenylalanine or tryptophan is absent from the CDR3, which likely points to a read error. The chain joins TRBV28 to TRBJ2-7; D not resolved. CDR3 size: 14 residues. Germline V gene sequence: CDR1 MDHEN, CDR2 SYDVKM. The V end was cut by 6 bases, the J end by 4 bases, with 16 bases between. DNA of the CDR3: TGTGCCAGCAGAAAAGAACCCGTAACGTACGAGCAGTACTCC. Its protein is CASRKEPVTYEQYS.

V gene TRBV25-1 combines with J gene TRBJ2-5, with D maybe TRBD2 (7 bases). Germline CDR1 is MGHDK and CDR2 is SYGVNS. V shed 10 bases and J shed 2 bases, with 14 bases lying between them. This CDR3 contains 13 residues. CDR3 in amino acids: CANEGGQQETQYF. CDR3 DNA sequence: TGTGCCAACGAGGGGGGGCAACAAGAGACCCAGTACTTC. Full variable domain (rest looked up from reference TRBV25-1 and TRBJ2-5): EADIYQTPRYLVIGTGKKITLECSQTMGHDKMYWYQQDPGMELHLIHYSYGVNSTEKGDLSSESTVSRIRTEHFPLTLESARPSHTSQYLCANEGGQQETQYFGPGTRLLVL.

Notes on this clonotype: The germline gene is not matched at one end of the junction; a read error may be the cause. V usage is TRBV9 and J usage is TRBJ2-6; TRBD1 matches at 8 bases. This CDR3 contains 15 residues. Germline V gene sequence: CDR1 SGDLS, CDR2 YYNGEE. CDR3: CASSVDPQGADVLTF. The CDR3 region has the DNA TGTGCCAGCAGCGTAGATCCCCAGGGGGCCGACGTCCTGACTTTC. Using reference TRBV9 and TRBJ2-6 for the parts outside the CDR3, the full variable domain is DSGVTQTPKHLITATGQRVTLRCSPRSGDLSVYWYQQSLDQGLQFLIQYYNGEERAKGNILERFSAQQFPDLHSELNLSSLELGDSALYFCASSVDPQGADVLTFGAGSRLTVL.

This clonotype was seen only a few times. A much bigger clone sits one base away, suggesting this may be a read error. The conserved closing phenylalanine or tryptophan is absent in this CDR3, likely reflecting a read error. Because the CDR3's place on the DNA is in doubt, the DNA is left out and the CDR3 is given as listed by TCRdb. This chain joins TRBV6-1 and TRBJ2-2. The V gene's germline CDR1 is MNHNS and CDR2 SASEGT. The CDR3 length is 13 residues, termini included. The CDR3 region is CASSEVSTGELFY.

Turning to this clonotype: This clone may be a read error of a much larger clone one base away. The CDR3 DNA follows: TGTGCCGGCAGCTTAGGGCTAGCGGGGGGGATCGTGCAGTTCTTC. It encodes CAGSLGLAGGIVQFF. The rearrangement uses TRBV11-2 and TRBJ2-1, with 12 bases fitting TRBD2. Germline V CDR1 and CDR2: SGHAT, FQNNGV. The CDR3 length is 15 residues.

As to this clonotype: A much larger clone sits a single nucleotide away, making a read error possible. The rearrangement uses TRBV6-5 and TRBJ2-7, with D perhaps matching TRBD1 (6 bases). Trimming shortened V by 0 bases and J by 2 bases, and 11 bases separated the two germline ends. Germline lookup yields CDR1 MNHEY and CDR2 SVGAGI. The CDR3 totals 15 residues. DNA of the CDR3: TGTGCCAGCAGTTACTCATCCCAGGGGCCCTACGAGCAGTACTTC. This gives the protein CASSYSSQGPYEQYF.

Details on this clonotype: A much larger clonotype is one base distant, so this may be a read error. V gene TRBV20-1 combines with J gene TRBJ1-1; no definite D call. The germline gives CDR1 DFQATT, CDR2 SNEGSKA (reference sequence). V was clipped by 3 bases and J by 0 bases, with 14 bases between them. This CDR3 has 15 residues. CDR3 DNA sequence: TGCAGTGCTAGGATAGGCCCCGATTTGAACACTGAAGCTTTCTTT. Translation: CSARIGPDLNTEAFF.

Worth noting for this clonotype: One junction end does not reproduce the germline sequence, and a read error may be involved. The chain couples TRBV4-1 to TRBJ1-6, with D unclear. This CDR3 has 14 amino acids. CDR1 and CDR2 from the germline V gene are MGHRA and YSYEKL. This CDR3 is CASSREDGNSPFHF. CDR3 DNA: TGCGCCAGCAGCCGAGAGGACGGGAATTCACCCTTCCACTTT.

Only a few counts were recorded for this clonotype. Just one base apart from a much larger clone, this may be a read error. The genes are TRBV5-5 and TRBJ1-2, with TRBD1 matching over 9 bases. The germline gives CDR1 SGHKS, CDR2 YYEKEE (reference sequence). The length of the CDR3 is 14 residues. V shed 9 bases and J 8 bases; nucleotides not matched to a gene: 14. The CDR3 sequence is CAIRSGTGRPGYTF. The CDR3 DNA follows: TGTGCCATCAGGTCCGGGACAGGGCGCCCGGGCTACACCTTC.

This clonotype occurred a few times. V is TRBV7-2 and J is TRBJ2-2; no clear D. Germline CDR1 SGHTA, CDR2 FQGNSA. This CDR3 region has 17 residues. V lost 3 bases and J lost 3, with 17 bases in between. Here the CDR3 reads CASSFPRRRSYTGELFF. The CDR3 DNA is TGTGCCAGCAGCTTTCCTAGGCGAAGATCCTACACCGGGGAGCTGTTTTTT.

Comment on this clonotype: Mismatch with germline at one junction end may stem from a read error. This sequence joins TRBV6-5 and TRBJ2-1, with 7 bases fitting TRBD2. The CDR3 contains 15 residues. CDR1 MNHEY and CDR2 SVGAGI come from the germline V gene. CDR3 protein: CVSSRLAGGLNEQFF. The CDR3 coding sequence is TGTGTCAGCAGCCGATTAGCGGGTGGACTAAATGAGCAGTTCTTC.

A word on this clonotype: A much larger clone lies one base from this, so it may be a read error. The chain couples TRBV5-1 to TRBJ2-7; 7 bases agree with TRBD1. The V and J ends lost 4 bases and 4 bases, in that order; junction bases with no gene match: 5. The CDR3 contains 13 residues. Germline values: CDR1 SGHRS, CDR2 YFSETQ. The CDR3 is CASSQGQKYEQYF. CDR3 in DNA: TGCGCCAGCAGCCAGGGACAGAAGTACGAGCAGTACTTC.

Regarding this clonotype: This may stem from a read error, because a much larger clone lies one nucleotide away. The V gene is TRBV12-3 or TRBV12-4, the J gene TRBJ1-1; D gene unclear. This CDR3 comprises 14 residues. CDR3 region: CASSSRGWETEALF. CDR3 bases: TGTGCCAGCTCGTCTCGCGGCTGGGAAACTGAAGCTTTATTT.